The rows below give T cell receptor beta chains drawn from one sample of a study of somatic mutations in cytotoxic T cells in rheumatoid arthritis. TCRdb's copy holds only in-frame clones and misses some; the assay was immunoSEQ multiplex PCR. The repertoire consists of tens of thousands of clones, with just over 85% occurring once and the leading ten covering approximately 19%. Sample: CD8+ T cells sorted from blood. The receptors were sampled from a woman aged 45 to 65 in good health. The CDR3 runs from the conserved cysteine through the conserved F or W. The D gene is left open where the match is weak. Not all rows give a size; the values are once, few, many and, for expanded clones, a class.

j_call: TRBJ2-3
v_call: TRBV11-2
clone_size: .
d_call: .
cdr3_nt: TGTGCCAGCAGCTTAGCGGACGGCACAGATACGCAGTATTTT
cdr3_aa: CASSLADGTDTQYF

j_call: TRBJ2-1
v_call: TRBV5-4
clone_size: .
d_call: .
cdr3_nt: TGTGCCAGCAGCCCTTGGGTCAACTCCTACAATGAGCAGTTCTTC
cdr3_aa: CASSPWVNSYNEQFF

j_call: TRBJ2-3
v_call: TRBV6-1
clone_size: .
d_call: .
cdr3_nt: TGTGCCAGCAGTGAGGGGCTAGAGGGGTGGGATACGCAGTATTTT
cdr3_aa: CASSEGLEGWDTQYF

j_call: TRBJ1-3
v_call: TRBV10-3
clone_size: .
d_call: .
cdr3_nt: TGTGCCATCAGTGAGCGTGCTAGGGTAAACTCTGGAAACACCATATATTTT
cdr3_aa: CAISERARVNSGNTIYF

j_call: TRBJ1-2
v_call: TRBV9
clone_size: .
d_call: TRBD1
cdr3_nt: TGTGCCAGCAGCGGAGGGGGCGCCGGCTATGGCTACACCTTC
cdr3_aa: CASSGGGAGYGYTF

j_call: TRBJ1-1
v_call: TRBV10-3
clone_size: .
d_call: .
cdr3_nt: TGTGCCATCAGTGACGACAGCCTGAACACTGAAGCTTTCTTT
cdr3_aa: CAISDDSLNTEAFF

j_call: TRBJ2-1
v_call: TRBV19
clone_size: .
d_call: .
cdr3_nt: TGTGCCAGTAGTATGTGGGCAGATCCAGACAATGAGCAGTTCTTC
cdr3_aa: CASSMWADPDNEQFF

j_call: TRBJ1-2
v_call: TRBV2
clone_size: .
d_call: .
cdr3_nt: TGTGCCAGCAGTGAAGCGAGGGGAGACTATGGCTACACCTTC
cdr3_aa: CASSEARGDYGYTF

j_call: TRBJ1-1
v_call: TRBV5-1
clone_size: .
d_call: .
cdr3_nt: TGCGCCAGCAGCTTGGCTTTCGAGCTGAACACTGAAGCTTTCTTT
cdr3_aa: CASSLAFELNTEAFF

j_call: TRBJ1-5
v_call: TRBV5-4
clone_size: few
d_call: TRBD1
cdr3_nt: TGTGCCAGCAGCTTTCAGGGGGGCAATCAGCCCCAGCATTTT
cdr3_aa: CASSFQGGNQPQHF

j_call: TRBJ1-1
v_call: TRBV10-3
clone_size: .
d_call: TRBD1
cdr3_nt: TGTGCCATAAGACCGGGACAGGAGAACACTGAAGCTTTCTTT
cdr3_aa: CAIRPGQENTEAFF

j_call: TRBJ1-1
v_call: TRBV6-5
clone_size: .
d_call: .
cdr3_nt: TGTGCCAGCGCAGTGGGGCAGTTGAACACTGAAGCTTTCTTT
cdr3_aa: CASAVGQLNTEAFF

j_call: TRBJ2-3
v_call: TRBV10-3
clone_size: .
d_call: .
cdr3_nt: TGTGCCATCAGTGAGTCTGACACCATTCGTCCAGATACGCAGTATTTT
cdr3_aa: CAISESDTIRPDTQYF

j_call: TRBJ2-3
v_call: TRBV4-1
clone_size: .
d_call: TRBD1
cdr3_nt: TGCGCCAGCAGCCAAGTGGAGACAGGGGGCGCCGGTAGCACAGATACGCAGTATTTT
cdr3_aa: CASSQVETGGAGSTDTQYF

j_call: TRBJ2-3
v_call: TRBV5-6
clone_size: .
d_call: .
cdr3_nt: TGTGCCAGCAGCTTCGAACAGACCCGCATCAGAGGGCAGACAGATACGCAGTATTTT
cdr3_aa: CASSFEQTRIRGQTDTQYF

j_call: TRBJ1-2
v_call: TRBV7-9
clone_size: .
d_call: TRBD1
cdr3_nt: TGTGCCAGCAGCTTAGGCTTGGTGGGACAGGTCTTAGGCTACACCTTC
cdr3_aa: CASSLGLVGQVLGYTF

j_call: TRBJ1-5
v_call: TRBV6-1
clone_size: .
d_call: .
cdr3_nt: TGTGCCAGCAGTGAACGAGGGAGGGGCAATCAGCCCCAGCATTTT
cdr3_aa: CASSERGRGNQPQHF

j_call: TRBJ1-1
v_call: TRBV21-1
clone_size: .
d_call: .
cdr3_nt: TGTGCCAGCAGACGACTTGGACGAACAGCGGACACTGAAGCTTTCTTT
cdr3_aa: CASRRLGRTADTEAFF